These 18 T cell receptor beta chains came from one sample sequenced in a study of graft-versus-host responses after intestinal transplantation (dated by TCRdb to the early 2020s). What this sample's time point label stands for: cells obtained before transplantation from donor or recipient. The antigens for these receptors are not known. Library method: the immunoSEQ multiplex PCR assay. TCRdb stores this immuneACCESS table with in-frame sequences only. Part of the clones is absent; in the studies checked, under half of the shortfall reflects unresolved V genes, and no reason is known for the rest. Present in this sample are about 99,000 clones, roughly 93% of which were seen just once. The ten largest clones add up to 0.9% to 1.5% of the sample. The sample consisted of unstimulated CD8+ T cells sorted from spleen or lymph node cells, taken before intestinal transplant. These receptors came from a human donor who received an intestinal transplant.

The chain carries TRBV6-1 and TRBJ2-3; no clear D. Germline assignment: CDR1 MNHNS and CDR2 SASEGT. This CDR3 contains 16 residues. V lost 3 bases and J 2 bases, leaving 15 bases between the germline ends. CDR3 protein: CASSDAEVKTTDTQYF. The DNA of the CDR3 is TGTGCCAGCAGTGACGCAGAGGTGAAAACCACAGATACGCAGTATTTT.

J is TRBJ1-3 and V is TRBV4-1; D is possibly TRBD1 (6 bases). Trimming took 1 base from V and 10 from J, leaving 11 bases between them. CDR1 is MGHRA, CDR2 YSYEKL, per germline. The CDR3 loop spans 13 amino acids. The CDR3 reads CASSQGGGLTIYF. CDR3 in DNA: TGCGCCAGCAGCCAAGGAGGGGGTCTGACCATATATTTT.

This chain joins TRBV4-1 and TRBJ1-4, with 10 bases lining up with TRBD1. V was pared by 2 bases and J by 7 bases, with 4 bases of the junction left unmatched. Germline loops: CDR1 MGHRA, CDR2 YSYEKL. The CDR3 is 15 amino acids. The CDR3 DNA reads as TGCGCCAGCAGCCAAATAGGACAGGGGGGTGAAAAACTGTTTTTT. Its translation is CASSQIGQGGEKLFF.

The gene calls are TRBV6-5 and TRBJ2-7; 11 bases are shared with TRBD1. With V trimmed by 5 bases and J by 5 bases, 8 bases remained unmatched. Per the germline V gene, CDR1 is MNHEY and CDR2 is SVGAGI. There are 15 residues in the CDR3. The CDR3 sequence is CASSLSDRGLNEQYF. As DNA, the CDR3 is TGTGCCAGCAGTCTCTCGGACAGGGGGCTTAACGAGCAGTACTTC.

This chain connects TRBV19 to TRBJ2-7; D might be TRBD1 (6 bases). The V and J ends lost 3 bases and 6 bases respectively, with 27 bases between them. This CDR3 has 18 amino acids. Germline values: CDR1 LNHDA, CDR2 SQIVND (reference sequence). CDR3 nucleotides: TGTGCCAGTAGTATCGAAATGGGAAACAGGGAAAGAGGTCGCGAGCAGTACTTC. Its translation is CASSIEMGNRERGREQYF.

This chain connects TRBV5-6 to TRBJ1-3; D is ambiguous. The germline V and J ends were trimmed by 6 bases and 3 bases, with 19 bases remaining between them. Germline V gene data show CDR1 as SGHDT and CDR2 as YYEEEE. The CDR3 is 16 amino acids. The CDR3 DNA reads as TGTGCCAGCACCGTGATGAGGTGGGGTCGTGGAAACACCATATATTTT. Amino acids: CASTVMRWGRGNTIYF.

The chain couples TRBV27 to TRBJ1-4; D is ambiguous. This CDR3 is built from 15 residues. The germline V and J ends were trimmed by 3 bases and 0 bases, with 8 bases remaining between them. Germline CDR1 reads MNHEY; CDR2 reads SMNVEV (reference sequence). CDR3 sequence reads: CASSFAVATNEKLFF. The CDR3 coding sequence is TGTGCCAGCAGTTTCGCGGTAGCAACTAATGAAAAACTGTTTTTT. Using reference TRBV27 and TRBJ1-4 for the parts outside the CDR3, the full variable domain is EAQVTQNPRYLITVTGKKLTVTCSQNMNHEYMSWYRQDPGLGLRQIYYSMNVEVTDKGDVPEGYKVSRKEKRNFPLILESPSPNQTSLYFCASSFAVATNEKLFFGSGTQLSVL.

This sequence joins TRBV6-1 and TRBJ2-7, with 11 bases that match TRBD1. The V gene's germline CDR1 is MNHNS and CDR2 SASEGT. The CDR3 is made up of 14 amino acids. V trimming: 5 bases; J trimming: 4 bases; junction bases outside the gene matches: 4. CDR3 residues: CASSPGQGAYEQYF. DNA for the CDR3: TGTGCCAGCAGTCCCGGACAGGGGGCGTACGAGCAGTACTTC.

CDR3 amino acids: CASSLEYGEGQPQHF. The CDR3 coding sequence is TGTGCCAGCAGCTTAGAGTACGGAGAGGGGCAGCCCCAGCATTTT. The J gene is TRBJ1-5, the V gene TRBV7-6, with D tentatively TRBD1 (5 bases). V dropped 1 base and J dropped 7 bases, with 14 bases sitting between them. CDR3 size: 15 residues. CDR1 is SGHVS and CDR2 is FNYEAQ in the germline V gene.

This rearrangement joins TRBV6-1 to TRBJ2-7; possibly TRBD1 for D (6 bases). From germline, CDR1 is MNHNS and CDR2 SASEGT. The CDR3 totals 14 residues. Trimming removed 8 bases from V and 2 bases from J, with 16 bases in between. CDR3 protein: CASGPGWGPYEQYF. CDR3 in DNA: TGTGCCAGCGGACCGGGTTGGGGGCCCTACGAGCAGTACTTC.

The chain carries TRBV6-1 and TRBJ1-1; D unresolved. V lost 4 bases to trimming and J lost 2 bases, with 11 bases between them. Germline CDR1 reads MNHNS; CDR2 reads SASEGT. The CDR3 runs to 14 residues. This CDR3 reads CASSAHSSNTEAFF. Written as DNA, the CDR3 is TGTGCCAGCAGTGCCCACAGTTCTAACACTGAAGCTTTCTTT.

The chain couples TRBV5-1 to TRBJ2-6; TRBD1 or TRBD2 may be the D gene (5 bases each). V lost 4 bases and J 1 base, leaving 18 bases between the germline ends. The CDR3 contains 18 residues. CDR1 SGHRS and CDR2 YFSETQ come from the germline V gene. Here the CDR3 reads CASSPPRAGSSGANVLTF. As DNA, the CDR3 is TGCGCCAGCAGCCCACCCCGCGCAGGGAGTTCTGGGGCCAACGTCCTGACTTTC.

The CDR3 DNA follows: TGTGCCAGCAGTACAGGGGGAATCAACATTCAGTACTTC. Protein sequence: CASSTGGINIQYF. The chain combines TRBV25-1 with TRBJ2-4; 8 nucleotides line up with TRBD1. The germline CDR1 and CDR2 sequences are MGHDK and SYGVNS. The CDR3 covers 13 residues. V shed 5 bases and J 7 bases; nucleotides not matched to a gene: 4.

V usage is TRBV11-2 and J usage is TRBJ1-1; D unresolved. CDR3 length: 15 amino acids. The V gene's germline CDR1 is SGHAT and CDR2 FQNNGV. V gave up 3 bases and J gave up 1 base, with 12 bases separating them. The CDR3 sequence: CASSFAYGENTEAFF. The CDR3 nucleotides are TGTGCCAGCAGCTTTGCCTACGGGGAGAACACTGAAGCTTTCTTT.

This rearrangement joins TRBV11-3 to TRBJ2-5; D uncertain. V lost 0 bases, J lost 2 bases, and 10 bases lay in between. The CDR3 extends over 15 amino acids. Per germline, CDR1 SGHNT and CDR2 YENEEA. The CDR3 sequence is CASSLDPKEQETQYF. The CDR3 nucleotides read TGTGCCAGCAGCTTAGACCCAAAGGAACAAGAGACCCAGTACTTC. The full variable domain, with the rest looked up from reference TRBV11-3 and TRBJ2-5, is EAGVVQSPRYKIIEKKQPVAFWCNPISGHNTLYWYLQNLGQGPELLIRYENEEAVDDSQLPKDRFSAERLKGVDSTLKIQPAELGDSAVYLCASSLDPKEQETQYFGPGTRLLVL.

The CDR3 bases are TGTGCCAGTAGTATACCAGCCCTATGGGACGGTGCAACTAATGAAAAACTGTTTTTT. Translating gives CASSIPALWDGATNEKLFF. This chain links TRBV19 with TRBJ1-4, with D maybe TRBD1 (5 bases). From germline, CDR1 is LNHDA and CDR2 SQIVND (reference sequence). V lost 2 bases and J lost 0, with 19 bases in between. The CDR3 sequence is 19 residues long. Looking up the rest from reference TRBV19 and TRBJ1-4 gives the full variable domain: DGGITQSPKYLFRKEGQNVTLSCEQNLNHDAMYWYRQDPGQGLRLIYYSQIVNDFQKGDIAEGYSVSREKKESFPLTVTSAQKNPTAFYLCASSIPALWDGATNEKLFFGSGTQLSVL.

The DNA of the CDR3 is TGCGCCAGCAGCCAAGTGGCCGGGGGTGGGGAGCTGTTTTTT. Protein sequence: CASSQVAGGGELFF. V is TRBV4-1 and J is TRBJ2-2; D is perhaps TRBD2 (6 bases). Trimming shortened V by 1 base and J by 8 bases, and 11 bases separated the two germline ends. The CDR3 is 14 amino acids. The germline V gene has CDR1 MGHRA and CDR2 YSYEKL.

The genes are TRBV7-9 and TRBJ1-1, with D possibly TRBD1 on 6 matching bases. Germline V gives CDR1 SEHNR, CDR2 FQNEAQ (reference sequence). CDR3 length equals 13 residues. Trimming removed 8 bases from V and 3 bases from J, with 13 bases in between. CDR3 DNA sequence: TGTGCCAGCGGAGGGGGAGTGTACACTGAAGCTTTCTTT. Amino acids: CASGGGVYTEAFF.